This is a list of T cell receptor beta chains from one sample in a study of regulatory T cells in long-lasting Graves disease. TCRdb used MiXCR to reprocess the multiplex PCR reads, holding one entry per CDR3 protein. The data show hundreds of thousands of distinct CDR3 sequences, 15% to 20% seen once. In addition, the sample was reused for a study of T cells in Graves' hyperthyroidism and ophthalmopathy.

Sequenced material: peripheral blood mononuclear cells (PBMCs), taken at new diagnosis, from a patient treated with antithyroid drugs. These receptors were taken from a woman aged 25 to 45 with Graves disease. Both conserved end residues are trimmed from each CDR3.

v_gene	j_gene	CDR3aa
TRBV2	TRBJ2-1	ASSELDEQF
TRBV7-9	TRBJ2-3	ASSFRRRSTDTQY
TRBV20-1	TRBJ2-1	SASTSGTVGYNEQF
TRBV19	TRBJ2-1	ASSILVGSSYNEQF
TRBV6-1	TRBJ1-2	ASSALTGVNGYT
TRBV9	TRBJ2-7	ASSVTGTTYEQY
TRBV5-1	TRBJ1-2	ASSLAGQLNGYT
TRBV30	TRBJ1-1	AWSSRETGSQFAANTEAF
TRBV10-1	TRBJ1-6	ASSNRRTDNSPLH
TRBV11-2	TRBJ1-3	ASSRGHTIY
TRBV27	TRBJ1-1	ASSLGDGFTEAF
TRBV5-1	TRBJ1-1	ASSVDPGRMNTEAF
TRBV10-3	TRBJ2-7	AISAAYEQY
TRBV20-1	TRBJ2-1	SATPYSGLAVYNEQF
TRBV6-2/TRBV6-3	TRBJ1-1	ASILSLNTEAF
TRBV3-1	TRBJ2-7	ASSRDPRGRVHEQY
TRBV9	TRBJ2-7	ASSVRTGFFYEQY
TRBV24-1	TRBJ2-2	ATSDPAGAGGTGELF
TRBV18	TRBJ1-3	ASSPNRRSSGNTIY
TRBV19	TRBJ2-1	ASSIFPTSGRVNEQF
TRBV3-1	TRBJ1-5	ASSQVLWQYSNQPQH
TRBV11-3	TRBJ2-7	ASSLTWEDEQY
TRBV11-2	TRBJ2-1	ASSYRGREADEQF
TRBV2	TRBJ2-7	ASKTGTATYEQY
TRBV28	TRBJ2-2	ASSLFRDGNTGELF
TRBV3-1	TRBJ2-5	ASSRASGSPQETQY
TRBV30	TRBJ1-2	AWSIQRLYGYT